The 13 T cell receptor beta chains given below trace back to one sample, sequenced in a study of brain T cells in children with intractable seizures. Assay used: immunoSEQ multiplex PCR; TCRdb lists only in-frame clones, some missing. The sample comprises 70,000 to 85,000 clones, roughly 89% of which are singletons, and around 22% rests with the top ten. The sample was peripheral blood, taken at surgery. Every receptor here comes from a girl aged 2 to 9 with Rasmussen encephalitis and intractable seizures.

This chain connects TRBV24-1 to TRBJ2-3, with 7 positions matching TRBD1. In germline, CDR1 is KGHDR, CDR2 SFDVKD. The trim removed 1 base at V and 3 bases at J, leaving 12 bases unmatched. This CDR3 contains 18 residues. The DNA of the CDR3 is TGTGCCACCAGTGATTTCAGGGGGTCCCCGTCAGGGACAGATACGCAGTATTTT. Its translation is CATSDFRGSPSGTDTQYF.

This chain uses TRBV12-3 or TRBV12-4 with TRBJ1-5, with D perhaps TRBD1 (6 bases). The CDR3 has 13 residues. Trimming took 6 bases from V and 7 from J, leaving 13 bases between them. CDR3 nucleotide sequence: TGTGCCAGCAGATACAGGGATAGGCAGCCCCAGCATTTT. The encoded protein is CASRYRDRQPQHF.

By share, this clone counts as medium-sized. This chain connects TRBV7-2 to TRBJ1-2; D is unresolved. The CDR3 is 12 residues long. The V gene's germline CDR1 is SGHTA and CDR2 FQGNSA. V was trimmed by 2 bases and J by 6 bases, leaving 7 bases between them. The CDR3, as DNA: TGTGCCAGCAGCTTATTAGCAGATGGCTACACCTTC. This gives the protein CASSLLADGYTF.

The rearrangement uses TRBV3-1 (or the pseudogene TRBV3-2) and TRBJ2-4, with unresolved D. This CDR3 region has 11 residues. CDR1 is LGHDT and CDR2 is YNNKEL in the germline V gene (reference sequence). The ends were cut back, 3 bases at V and 15 bases at J, with 12 bases in the middle. The CDR3 DNA sequence: TGTGCCAGCAGCCACACTCATAAGTGGTACTTC. It encodes CASSHTHKWYF.

This clone occurred a few times. The rearrangement uses TRBV6-5 and TRBJ1-1; a possible D gene is TRBD1 (6 bases). The length of the CDR3 is 13 residues. Between the trimmed V and J ends, which lost 11 bases and 0 bases, there was a span of 13 bases. Germline CDR1 is MNHEY and CDR2 is SVGAGI. In DNA, the CDR3 is TGTGCCGGAGGGGGGAGAATGAACACTGAAGCTTTCTTT. It is translated as CAGGGRMNTEAFF.

V and J are TRBV27 and TRBJ2-7; possibly TRBD1 for D (6 bases). The CDR3 loop spans 13 amino acids. The V end was cut by 6 bases, the J end by 2 bases, with 11 bases between. Per the germline V gene, CDR1 is MNHEY and CDR2 is SMNVEV (reference sequence). The CDR3 loop reads CASSPGQTYEQYF. The CDR3 DNA reads as TGTGCCAGCAGCCCTGGACAGACCTACGAGCAGTACTTC.

The chain has TRBV3-1 (or the pseudogene TRBV3-2) and TRBJ1-6; D is unclear. Trimming left V 2 bases short and J 10 bases short, with 9 bases between. CDR1 and CDR2 from the germline V gene are LGHDT and YNNKEL (reference sequence). This CDR3 has 13 residues. Written as DNA, the CDR3 is TGTGCCAGCAGCCAATTAGCGGGGTCACCCCTCCACTTT. The encoded protein is CASSQLAGSPLHF.

The CDR3 DNA reads as TGTGCCAGCAGTCGGACAGGCAACACAGATACGCAGTATTTT. This sequence encodes CASSRTGNTDTQYF. V usage is TRBV2 and J usage is TRBJ2-3; the match to TRBD1 covers 7 bases. The CDR3 has 14 residues. Germline V gene sequence: CDR1 SNHLY, CDR2 FYNNEI. V lost 5 bases to trimming and J lost 2 bases; unmatched junction nucleotides: 4. The full variable domain, completed using reference TRBV2 and TRBJ2-3, is EPEVTQTPSHQVTQMGQEVILRCVPISNHLYFYWYRQILGQKVEFLVSFYNNEISEKSEIFDDQFSVERPDGSNFTLKIRSTKLEDSAMYFCASSRTGNTDTQYFGPGTRLTVL.

This clone was counted between two and nine times. V and J are TRBV5-4 and TRBJ2-7; TRBD2 aligns across 10 bases. After removal of 4 bases from V and 4 bases from J, the junction contained 8 bases not matched to a gene. CDR3 length: 15 amino acids. Germline V lookup: CDR1 SGHNT, CDR2 YYREEE (reference sequence). The CDR3 coding sequence is TGTGCCAGCAGCGAACAGCGGGGGGGCCGGTACGAGCAGTACTTC. Translating it yields CASSEQRGGRYEQYF.

The CDR3 region is CASSYHYGADTQYF. The CDR3 coding sequence is TGTGCCAGCAGTTATCACTACGGGGCAGATACGCAGTATTTT. This chain joins TRBV6-1 and TRBJ2-3; maybe TRBD2 (5 bases). The V end was cut by 5 bases, the J end by 4 bases, with 13 bases between. The germline V gene encodes CDR1 MNHNS and CDR2 SASEGT. The CDR3 is 14 residues long.

This clone occurred once. At one end, the junction sequence differs from germline, possibly due to a read error. V gene TRBV6-1 combines with J gene TRBJ2-3, with unresolved D. CDR3 length: 14 amino acids. Looked up from germline, CDR1 is MNHNS and CDR2 is SASEGT. The CDR3: CASRETRGTDTQYF. CDR3 nucleotide sequence: TGTGCCAGCCGTGAGACAAGGGGCACAGATACGCAGTATTTT.

This chain uses TRBV2 with TRBJ2-5; 11 nucleotides agree with TRBD2. The V and J ends lost 6 bases and 4 bases, in that order; junction bases with no gene match: 10. The CDR3 has 16 amino acids. Germline V gene data show CDR1 as SNHLY and CDR2 as FYNNEI. The CDR3 protein is CASRRDLAGGRETQYF. The CDR3 DNA sequence: TGTGCCAGCAGGCGAGATCTAGCGGGGGGTCGAGAGACCCAGTACTTC.

CDR3 DNA: TGTGCCAGCTCACCATATGGGACTAGCGGTTATTCAGACGTGTTCTTC. This gives the protein CASSPYGTSGYSDVFF. This chain links TRBV18 with TRBJ2-1, with TRBD2 matching over 11 bases. Germline V CDR1 and CDR2: KGHSH, LQKENI. The V and J ends lost 2 bases and 15 bases, in that order; junction bases with no gene match: 15. The CDR3 contains 16 residues.